This T cell receptor beta chain was identified in a study of blood T cells in healthy people across ages. Looking at the study overall: Researchers report that template switching captured about one barcoded beta molecule per two T cells.

Regarding the study as a whole: Using unsorted PBMCs precluded a conclusive naive versus antigen-experienced comparison.

Alongside a J-beta primer mix, a sample-barcoded 5' primer served in a second PCR lasting roughly 7 to 12 cycles. Every molecule of cDNA carried a tag from a template-switch adaptor with 12 random nucleotides. TCRdb used MiXCR to reprocess the 5' RACE reads, holding one entry per CDR3 protein. The data hold about 670,000 distinct CDR3 sequences, with around 52% observed a single time. This clonotype has a single count. Its antigen is still unknown. Input material: blood. The sequence came from a woman of 80 years or more in good health.

The CDR3, as DNA: TGTGCCAGCAGCTTCGGACTAGCGGGAGGGAGGAGCGAGCAGTACTTC. Protein product: CASSFGLAGGRSEQYF. V usage is TRBV7-2 and J usage is TRBJ2-7; 15 positions agree with TRBD2. This CDR3 is built from 16 residues. V shed 3 bases, J shed 6 bases, and the junction held 6 bases outside the gene matches. The germline gives CDR1 SGHTA, CDR2 FQGNSA.